This TCR beta chain was captured in a study of molecular identifiers for immune sequencing clone quantification. The CDR3 covers 15 residues. The trim removed 5 bases at V and 6 bases at J, leaving 9 bases unmatched. Looked up from germline, CDR1 is SGHTA and CDR2 is FQGNSA. Via MiXCR, TCRdb re-called the PCR reads, giving one row per CDR3 protein. The sample lists under 600,000 distinct CDR3 sequences, about 22% seen once, with more than 0.8% in the top ten. The specimen sequenced was naive CD8+ T cells from blood, with Jurkat cell RNA spiked in. Stated subset: FACS-sorted CD8+CD4-CCR7+CD45RA+ naive T cells. The origin of this receptor is a human donor in good health. Some libraries in this study had Jurkat cell RNA spiked in. V is TRBV7-2 and J is TRBJ2-1; 8 bases map to TRBD1. The CDR3 bases are TGTGCCAGCAGCCCGGACAGGGCCACCTGCAATGAGCAGTTCTTC. Translated, it gives CASSPDRATCNEQFF.